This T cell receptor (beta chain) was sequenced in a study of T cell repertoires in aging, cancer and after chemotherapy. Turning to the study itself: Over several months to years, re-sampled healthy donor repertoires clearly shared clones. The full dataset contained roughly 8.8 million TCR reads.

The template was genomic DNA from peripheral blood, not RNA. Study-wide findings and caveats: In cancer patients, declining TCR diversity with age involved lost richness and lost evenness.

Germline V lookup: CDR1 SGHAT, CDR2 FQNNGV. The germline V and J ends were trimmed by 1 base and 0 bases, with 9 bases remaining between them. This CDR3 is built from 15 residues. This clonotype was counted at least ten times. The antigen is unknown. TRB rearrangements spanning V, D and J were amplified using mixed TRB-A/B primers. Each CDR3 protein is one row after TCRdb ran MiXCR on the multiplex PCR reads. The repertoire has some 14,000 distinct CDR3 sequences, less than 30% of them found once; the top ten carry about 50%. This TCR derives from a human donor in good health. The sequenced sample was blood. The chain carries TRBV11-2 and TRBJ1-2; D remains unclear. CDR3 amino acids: CASSLGPRSNYGYTF. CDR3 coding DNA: TGTGCCAGCAGCTTAGGTCCCAGATCTAACTATGGCTACACCTTC.